This T cell receptor beta chain was sequenced in a study of CD8 T cells in acute hepatitis C reinfection. General study findings and limits: Regardless of outcome, roughly 13 public clonotypes appeared, one using V04-02/J02-02. Only TCRbeta was bulk sequenced, so alphabeta pairing of public clonotypes remains unknown. Diversity was high, without significant differences between resolver and chronic groups.

The CDR3 contains 11 residues. Germline V gene lookup returns CDR1 MNHNY and CDR2 SVGAGI (reference sequence). V was cut by 6 bases and J by 1 base, with 3 bases left in between. The data were produced by immunoSEQ multiplex PCR, yet TCRdb's version contains in-frame clones alone and is incomplete. The sample has 35,000 to 40,000 clones; more than 75% are singletons. The sample's time point: naive CD8 control sorted from an acute-time-point sample. Cells were stained for CD3, CD8 and CD45RO, excluding dead cells. Turning to this clone: Its target is not known.

This rearrangement joins TRBV6-6 to TRBJ1-1; no firm D call. The sequence came from a young man with chronic hepatitis C. The specimen was naive CD8+ T cells from PBMCs. The CDR3 sequence is CASSPNTEAFF. For the CDR3, the DNA is TGTGCCAGCAGCCCGAACACTGAAGCTTTCTTT.